The present T cell receptor beta chain was sequenced within a study of Graves' ophthalmopathy and Graves' hyperthyroidism. Moderate-to-severe activity, CAS ≥3, NOSPECS ≥4 and duration under 3 months were recorded for donors with ophthalmopathy. CDR1 is MNHNY and CDR2 is SVGAGI in the germline V gene (reference sequence). The CDR3 is 14 residues long. The trim removed 4 bases at V and 6 bases at J, leaving 0 bases unmatched. RNA transcripts yielded amplified TCR beta CDR3 regions. HTBI-primed RT-PCR formed the first round, and a multiplex PCR formed the second. From the multiplex PCR reads, TCRdb called clonotypes with MiXCR, one entry per CDR3 protein. Of some 160,000 distinct CDR3 sequences listed, about two fifths were seen once; the top ten hold roughly 9%. This clonotype was found many times. Its antigen is currently unknown. General study results and limits: Among expanded thyroid clonotypes above 0.001 frequency, most also occurred in blood. At less than 71% sensitivity and 72% to 75% specificity, the model predicted progression of the ophthalmopathy. Ophthalmopathy versus stable hyperthyroidism: 13-signature model gave 87.88% sensitivity, just under 82% specificity.

This chain joins TRBV6-6 and TRBJ2-2, with 12 bases matching TRBD2. The clonotype was recovered from a man younger than 40 with Graves' ophthalmopathy. Material: peripheral blood. CDR3 DNA sequence: TGTGCCAGCAGTTCTAGCGGGAGGGCCGGGGAGCTGTTTTTT. Amino acid sequence: CASSSSGRAGELFF.